This T cell receptor beta chain was identified in a study of cytomegalovirus exposure and HLA in healthy donors. Study in general: Early on, a data release was issued that held 65 million to 100 million unique TCRs from HLA-typed donors. General observations from the study: A later analysis by the authors found several of the most significant clusters apparently linked to common viral pathogens. Follow-up analysis later connected one missense variant in DCLRE1C with trimming of TCR beta V- and J-genes.

The primer mix had 60 Vbeta and 13 Jbeta primers. The assay was immunoSEQ multiplex PCR, and TCRdb's table has in-frame clones only and misses some. Here the sample spans about 88,000 clones, 65% to 85% being singletons. In regard to this clone: The antigen remains unidentified.

The sequenced sample consisted of PBMCs. The sequence came from a man aged 25 to 40 in good health and CMV-seronegative.

Here the CDR3 reads CAIRSGQGEGTEAFF. CDR3 in DNA: TGTGCCATCAGAAGTGGACAGGGGGAAGGCACTGAAGCTTTCTTT. The V and J genes are TRBV10-3 and TRBJ1-1; 10 bases agree with TRBD1. CDR3 length: 15 amino acids. After removal of 6 bases from V and 4 bases from J, the junction contained 8 bases not matched to a gene. Per germline, CDR1 ENHRY and CDR2 SYGVKD.